Detailed here is one T cell receptor beta chain. The primer mix had 60 Vbeta and 13 Jbeta primers. Method: immunoSEQ multiplex PCR; TCRdb's copy keeps in-frame clones and lacks some. Here the sample spans 90,000 to 130,000 clones, 76% being singletons. This sample is part of a study of cytomegalovirus exposure and HLA in healthy donors. The CDR3 is made up of 18 amino acids. The germline gives CDR1 SGHTA, CDR2 FQGNSA. The trim removed 4 bases at V and 8 bases at J, leaving 18 bases unmatched. Material for sequencing was PBMCs. This sequence originates from a man younger than 45 in good health and CMV-seropositive. V gene TRBV7-2 combines with J gene TRBJ2-3; 10 bases map to TRBD2. CDR3 residues: CASSSQGQTSGFTSTQYF. The CDR3 DNA is TGTGCCAGCAGCTCGCAGGGTCAGACTAGCGGGTTTACCTCTACGCAGTATTTT.